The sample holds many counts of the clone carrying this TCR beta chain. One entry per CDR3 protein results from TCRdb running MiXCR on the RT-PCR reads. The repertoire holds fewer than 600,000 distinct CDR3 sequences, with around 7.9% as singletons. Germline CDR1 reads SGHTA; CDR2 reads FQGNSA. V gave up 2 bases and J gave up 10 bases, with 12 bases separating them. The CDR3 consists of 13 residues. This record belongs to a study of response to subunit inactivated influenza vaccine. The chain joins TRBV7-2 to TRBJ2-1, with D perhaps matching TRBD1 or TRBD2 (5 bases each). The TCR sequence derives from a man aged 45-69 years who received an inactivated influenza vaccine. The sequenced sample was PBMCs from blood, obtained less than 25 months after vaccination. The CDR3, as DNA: TGTGCCAGCAGCTTAAGGGGAGCAGGAGAGCAGTTCTTC. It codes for CASSLRGAGEQFF.